The T cell receptor (beta chain) under discussion was sequenced for a study of CD8 T cells in Susac syndrome. Study-wide results and caveats: The relatively small number of individuals in the TCR sequencing and HLA analysis was acknowledged by the study.

This CDR3 spans 15 amino acids. The germline V gene has CDR1 SGHDT and CDR2 YYEEEE. V was pared by 4 bases and J by 6 bases, with 18 bases between. As regards this clonotype: As yet, its antigen is unknown.

Random hexamers were used to reverse transcribe the RNA input (about 0.5 to 1 ug). Multiplex PCR with immunoSEQ amplified the TCR beta CDR3 across 54 Vbeta and 13 Jbeta. Using its own MiXCR run on the immunoSEQ multiplex PCR reads, TCRdb lists one record per CDR3 protein. The repertoire includes some 300,000 distinct CDR3 sequences, 65% to 90% of them detected once, and roughly 0.22% sits in the top ten. The TCR sequence derives from a human donor with multiple sclerosis. This chain joins TRBV5-6 and TRBJ2-3; tentative D call: TRBD2 (6 bases). Sequenced material: CD8+ T cells from PBMCs. CDR3 amino acids: CASSPMGPSGDTQYF. In DNA form, the CDR3 reads TGTGCCAGCAGCCCGATGGGCCCCAGCGGGGATACGCAGTATTTT.